Detailed here is one T cell receptor beta chain. The data are from a study of blood T cells in healthy people across ages. Then a second PCR, running about 6 to 11 cycles, was carried out with a sample-barcoded 5' primer and a J-beta primer mix. MiXCR was run by TCRdb on the 5' RACE reads, yielding one entry per CDR3 protein. The sample consists of 750,000 to 950,000 distinct CDR3 sequences, roughly 29% of them appearing once. Isolated per sample were at least 6 million PBMCs. The CDR3 is made up of 16 amino acids. CDR1 is SGDLS and CDR2 is YYNGEE in the germline V gene. The V end was cut by 8 bases, the J end by 0 bases, with 19 bases between. In addition, the sample was reused for a study of T cells of mothers and their children. That source reports: The study found slightly higher but non-significant overlap in related versus unrelated mother-child pairs.

Sequenced input: blood. The chain employs TRBV9 and TRBJ2-3; possible D gene TRBD1, 5 bases. This receptor was taken from a woman in her 40s in good health. The DNA for the CDR3 is TGTGCCAGGGACACAACTGACAAGCGCAGCACAGATACGCAGTATTTT. Translating gives CARDTTDKRSTDTQYF. The whole variable domain, filled in from reference TRBV9 and TRBJ2-3, reads DSGVTQTPKHLITATGQRVTLRCSPRSGDLSVYWYQQSLDQGLQFLIQYYNGEERAKGNILERFSAQQFPDLHSELNLSSLELGDSALYFCARDTTDKRSTDTQYFGPGTRLTVL.